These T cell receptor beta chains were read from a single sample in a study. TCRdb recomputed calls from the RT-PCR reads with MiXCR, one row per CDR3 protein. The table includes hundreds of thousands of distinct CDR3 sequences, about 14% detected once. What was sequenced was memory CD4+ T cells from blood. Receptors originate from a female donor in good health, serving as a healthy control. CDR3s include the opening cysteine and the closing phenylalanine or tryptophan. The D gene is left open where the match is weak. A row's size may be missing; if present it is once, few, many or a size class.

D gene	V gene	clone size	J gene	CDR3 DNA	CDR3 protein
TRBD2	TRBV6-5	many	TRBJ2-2	TGTGCCAGCAGTTACTCGATAGGAGCGGGGTCCACCGGGGAGCTGTTTTTT	CASSYSIGAGSTGELFF
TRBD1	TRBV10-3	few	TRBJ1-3	TGTGCCGGCCGGGACAGCTCTGGAAACACCATATATTTT	CAGRDSSGNTIYF
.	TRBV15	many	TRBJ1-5	TGTGCCACCAGCAGGCTGGGGCCGGGTGGTCAGCCCCAGCATTTT	CATSRLGPGGQPQHF
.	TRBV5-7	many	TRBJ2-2	TGTGCCAGCAGCTTGCGGGAGGAGCTGTTTTTT	CASSLREELFF
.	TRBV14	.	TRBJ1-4	TGTGCCAGCAGCCGCGGACCGTTTGAAAAACTGTTTTTT	CASSRGPFEKLFF
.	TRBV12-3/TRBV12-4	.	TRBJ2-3	TGTGCCAGCACCCAACGGAGCACAGATACGCAGTATTTT	CASTQRSTDTQYF
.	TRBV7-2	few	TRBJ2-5	TGTGCCAGCAGCTACTACAGTCAAGAGACCCAGTACTTC	CASSYYSQETQYF
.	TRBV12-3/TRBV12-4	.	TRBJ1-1	TGTGCCAGCAGGTTACAGGGCGTGAACACTGAAGCTTTCTTT	CASRLQGVNTEAFF
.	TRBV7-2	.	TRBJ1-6	TGTGCCAGCAGCTTAGCTTACAGGGTTTCACCCCTCCACTTT	CASSLAYRVSPLHF
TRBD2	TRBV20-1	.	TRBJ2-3	TGCAGTGCTAGAGAGGGACTAGCGAGGGATACGCAGTATTTT	CSAREGLARDTQYF
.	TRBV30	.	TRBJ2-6	TGTGCCTGCCCCCAAACCCAGGGTACTGGGGCCAACGTCCTGACTTTC	CACPQTQGTGANVLTF
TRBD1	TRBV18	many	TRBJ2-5	TGCGCCAGCAGCTTGGGACAGACTCAAGAGACCCAGTACTTC	CASSLGQTQETQYF
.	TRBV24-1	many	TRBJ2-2	TGTGCCACCAGTGAACCTCCCGGAAGGACAGCTAACACCGGGGAGCTGTTTTTT	CATSEPPGRTANTGELFF
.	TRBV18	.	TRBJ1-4	TGTGCCAGCTCACCACAGAAAAATGAAAAACTGTTTTTT	CASSPQKNEKLFF
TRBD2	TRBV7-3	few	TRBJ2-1	TGTGCCAGCAGCCAAAGACTAGCGGGGGGCAATGAGCAGTTCTTC	CASSQRLAGGNEQFF
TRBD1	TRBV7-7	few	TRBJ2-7	TGTGCCAGCAGCCTCCGGACAGGGGAAGAGCAGTACTTC	CASSLRTGEEQYF
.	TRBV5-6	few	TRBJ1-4	TGTGCCAGCAGCTGGACGATTCAGGGGTTTAATGAAAAACTGTTTTTT	CASSWTIQGFNEKLFF
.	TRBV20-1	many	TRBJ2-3	TGCAGTCATTACCTCAGCGGAGGCACAGATACGCAGTATTTT	CSHYLSGGTDTQYF
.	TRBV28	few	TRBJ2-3	TGTGCCAGCGGGCAGGGCGTGCCAGATACGCAGTATTTT	CASGQGVPDTQYF
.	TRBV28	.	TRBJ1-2	TGTGCCAGCAGTTTAATAGGGGGGATGGGCGGCTACACCTTC	CASSLIGGMGGYTF